A selection of T cell receptor beta chains follows, all from one sample in a study of blood T cell repertoires in COVID-19. Clones were read by immunoSEQ multiplex PCR, and TCRdb kept only the in-frame ones, dropping some. The repertoire consists of a few hundred thousand clones, with roughly 84% occurring once and the leading ten covering roughly 6.7%. Sequences were obtained from PBMCs or T cells enriched from blood (not recorded which). The receptor set was obtained from a woman between 50 and 59 years old who had been exposed to COVID-19. The CDR3 runs from the conserved cysteine through the conserved F or W. Some rows have no size entry. The others give once, few or many, or a class for an expanded clone.

>.|TRBV28
CASALDRGSQETQYF
>few|TRBV7-2
CASSLVGTGNEKLFF
>.|TRBV27
CASSPGDYASTDTQYF
>.|TRBV7-2
CASSSTIRPEAFF
>.|TRBV19
CASSIEGGLNYGYTF
>once|TRBV7-6
CASSLHEEGVYYNEQFF
>.|TRBV4-2
CASSPDLDQGTTRF
>.|TRBV6-5
CASNPGQGAWETQYF
>.|TRBV2
CASSPDRDQPQHF
>few|TRBV5-1
CASSSSGQFDQPQHF
>.|TRBV28
CASSSTGGPISPQHF
>.|TRBV28
CASSPGTTNIHF
>.|TRBV12-3/TRBV12-4
CASSPRREGKAFF
>.|TRBV7-9
CASSFIRGQTDIQYF
>.|TRBV5-1
CASSPGNPNTGELFF
>few|TRBV21-1
CASSKEQGTNNQPQHF
>.|TRBV9
CASNPISGGAGEQFF
>.|TRBV12-2
CASRLTGYTEAFF
>once|TRBV7-2
CASSPDRVSGNTIYF
>.|TRBV3-1/TRBV3-2
CASSRLTGANGYTF
>.|TRBV27
CASKEFSGNTIYF
>.|TRBV19
CASSHSAGEGDTQYF
>.|TRBV19
CASSIRRGGISNQPQHF
>.|TRBV9
CASSASRKTNEKLFF
>.|TRBV5-4
CASSLDEASTDTQYF
>.|TRBV9
CASSVSGLAGETQYF
>once|TRBV20-1
CSARVQGVAFF